This TCR beta chain was retrieved from a study of a mutant IDH1 vaccine in newly diagnosed glioma (dated by TCRdb to the early 2020s). Background on the whole study: Of the approximately 30 treated patients, 62.5% were male and around 40% were female, and the mean age was approximately 41 years. Longitudinal TCRB deep sequencing was done for about two dozen treated patients, wherever samples were available for exploratory analyses. Six visits were used for peripheral blood collection: V03 (baseline), V05, V07, V10, V12 and V13. Before enrollment, patients had received standard therapy of radiotherapy alone, temozolomide alone, or radiochemotherapy with temozolomide; most received the combination. Here is what the overall study found, with its caveats: Vaccine-induced immune responses across multiple MHC alleles were detected in roughly 94% of patients. The authors noted that analyses of patient blood samples could not be reproduced because of sample limitations. Changes in the top peripheral T cell clonotypes picked up by TCRB sequencing did not appear to be linked to pseudoprogression. Selection of PBMC samples for TCRB deep sequencing was based on availability.

From the germline V gene, CDR1 is SGHRS and CDR2 is YFSETQ. V is reduced by 0 bases and J by 5 bases, leaving a spacing of 13 bases between them. The CDR3, from cysteine to phenylalanine, totals 15 residues. The kept DNA is CDR3 alone, 45 bases in frame from the first base. Library creation used the immunoSEQ multiplex PCR assay. Rearranged TCR beta chain sequences were amplified using the hsTCRB Kit according to the manufacturer's protocol. TCRB libraries were sequenced on an Illumina MiSeq. From the authors' description of their analysis: Demultiplexing, trimming and gene mapping were performed with the kit vendor's proprietary platform. What TCRdb holds here is the immuneACCESS table cut down to in-frame rearrangements. Part of the clones is not present; checked against another copy, under half of the missing clones reflect an unresolved V gene, and the others are unexplained. That table is the source of V, J and clone size, and D and trimming were worked out from the DNA. The sample records nearly 70,000 clones, 79% of which are singletons. The ten largest clones represent over 8% of the sample.

For this clone: It lacks a known antigen. Nothing much larger sits one base from this clone, and base qualities are not available.

This sample's time point label indicates: baseline, week 1 (first vaccination visit). The treatment or condition tag for this specimen amounts to: pre-vaccination baseline after standard-of-care therapy. Donors had newly diagnosed WHO grade 3 or 4 IDH1-mutant astrocytomas with loss of nuclear ATRX. The samples were drawn from NOA16, a multicentre, single-arm, open-label phase I trial in Germany that tested a mutant IDH1 peptide vaccine in humans for the first time. For immunogenicity testing, the blood drawn at visit V03 was used as the baseline sample. Genomic DNA for TCRB sequencing was isolated from EDTA blood with the DNeasy Blood and Tissue Kit.

The TCR comes from a man in his forties or fifties with glioma. This specimen consisted of PBMCs, obtained from a glioma patient treated with radiotherapy, temozolomide or both. The rearranged chain carries TRBV5-1 and TRBJ2-3, with the D segment identity uncertain. The DNA sequence is TGCGCCAGCAGCTTGGGAGGCAGTGTGCAAGATACGCAGTATTTT. This yields the protein CASSLGGSVQDTQYF.